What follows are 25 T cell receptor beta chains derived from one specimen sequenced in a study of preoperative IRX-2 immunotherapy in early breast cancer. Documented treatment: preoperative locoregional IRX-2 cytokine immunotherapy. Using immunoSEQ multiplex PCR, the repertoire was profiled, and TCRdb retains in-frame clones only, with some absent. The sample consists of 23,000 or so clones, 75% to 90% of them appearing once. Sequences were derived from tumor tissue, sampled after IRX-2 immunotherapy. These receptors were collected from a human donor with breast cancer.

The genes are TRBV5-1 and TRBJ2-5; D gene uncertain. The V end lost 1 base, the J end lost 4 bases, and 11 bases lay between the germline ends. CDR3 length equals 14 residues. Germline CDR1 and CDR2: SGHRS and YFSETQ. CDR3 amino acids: CASSLSTVGETQYF. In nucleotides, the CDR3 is TGCGCCAGCAGCTTGTCCACAGTCGGAGAGACCCAGTACTTC.

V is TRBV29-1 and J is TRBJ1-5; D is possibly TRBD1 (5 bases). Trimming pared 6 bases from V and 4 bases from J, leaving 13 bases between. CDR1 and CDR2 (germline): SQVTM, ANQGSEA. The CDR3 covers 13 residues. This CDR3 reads CSVEGGVNQPQHF. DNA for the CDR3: TGCAGCGTCGAGGGAGGGGTGAATCAGCCCCAGCATTTT.

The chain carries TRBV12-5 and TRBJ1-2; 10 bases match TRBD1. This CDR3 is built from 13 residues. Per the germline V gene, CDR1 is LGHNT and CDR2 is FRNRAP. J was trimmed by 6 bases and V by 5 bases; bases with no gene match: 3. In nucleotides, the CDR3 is TGTGCTAGTGGTCAGACAGGGGGCCATGGCTACACCTTC. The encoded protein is CASGQTGGHGYTF.

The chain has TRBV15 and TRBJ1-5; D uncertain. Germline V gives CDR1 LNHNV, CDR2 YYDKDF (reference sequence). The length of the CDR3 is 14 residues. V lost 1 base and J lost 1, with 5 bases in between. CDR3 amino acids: CATSRALSNQPQHF. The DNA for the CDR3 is TGTGCCACCAGCAGAGCATTGAGCAATCAGCCCCAGCATTTT.

The CDR3 reads CATSRDFSLANIQYF. The CDR3 DNA sequence: TGTGCCACCAGCAGAGATTTTTCACTTGCAAACATTCAGTACTTC. The chain combines TRBV15 with TRBJ2-4; no firm D call. Germline values: CDR1 LNHNV, CDR2 YYDKDF (reference sequence). This CDR3 contains 15 residues. The V and J ends lost 0 bases and 6 bases respectively, with 12 bases between them.

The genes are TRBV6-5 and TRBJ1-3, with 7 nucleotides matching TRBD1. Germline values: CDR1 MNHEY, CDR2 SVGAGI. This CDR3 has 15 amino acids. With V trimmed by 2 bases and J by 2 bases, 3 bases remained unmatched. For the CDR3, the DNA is TGTGCCAGCAGTTACCACACAGGGGCTGGAAACACCATATATTTT. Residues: CASSYHTGAGNTIYF.

The CDR3 bases are TGTGCCAGCAGTTGGACTAGAGATACCAATGAGCAGTTCTTC. The encoded protein is CASSWTRDTNEQFF. J is TRBJ2-1 and V is TRBV6-4; TRBD2 aligns across 7 bases. V trimming: 5 bases; J trimming: 6 bases; junction bases outside the gene matches: 7. The CDR3 covers 14 residues. Germline V gives CDR1 MRHNA, CDR2 SNTAGT.

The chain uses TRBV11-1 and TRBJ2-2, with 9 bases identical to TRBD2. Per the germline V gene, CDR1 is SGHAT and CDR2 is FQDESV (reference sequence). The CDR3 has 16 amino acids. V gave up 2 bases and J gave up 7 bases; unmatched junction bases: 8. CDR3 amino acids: CASSLRFASGDGELFF. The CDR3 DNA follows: TGTGCCAGCAGCTTACGTTTTGCTAGCGGGGACGGGGAGCTGTTTTTT.

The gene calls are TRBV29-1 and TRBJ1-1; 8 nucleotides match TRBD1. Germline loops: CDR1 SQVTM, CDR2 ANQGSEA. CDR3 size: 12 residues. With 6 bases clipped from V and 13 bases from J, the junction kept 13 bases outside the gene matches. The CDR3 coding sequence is TGCAGCGTGGGGACAGGTCTGGGTAATGTTTTCTTT. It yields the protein CSVGTGLGNVFF.

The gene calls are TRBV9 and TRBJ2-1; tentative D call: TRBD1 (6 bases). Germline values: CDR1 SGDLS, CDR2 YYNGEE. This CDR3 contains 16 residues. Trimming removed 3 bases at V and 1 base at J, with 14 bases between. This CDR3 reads CASSAPTGRSYNEQFF. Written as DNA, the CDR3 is TGTGCCAGCAGCGCGCCGACAGGAAGATCCTACAATGAGCAGTTCTTC.

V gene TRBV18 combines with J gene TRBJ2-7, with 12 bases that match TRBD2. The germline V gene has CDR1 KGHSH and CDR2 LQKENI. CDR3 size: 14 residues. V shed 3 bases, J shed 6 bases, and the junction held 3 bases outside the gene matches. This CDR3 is CASSPSTSGGEQYF. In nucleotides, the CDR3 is TGTGCCAGCTCACCCTCGACTAGCGGGGGCGAGCAGTACTTC.

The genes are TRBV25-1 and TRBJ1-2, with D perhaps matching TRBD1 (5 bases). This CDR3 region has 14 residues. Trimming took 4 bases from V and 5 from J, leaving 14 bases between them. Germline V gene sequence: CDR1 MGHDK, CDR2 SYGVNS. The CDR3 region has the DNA TGTGCCAGCAGTGGGGGCCCGTCACGTTATGGCTACACCTTC. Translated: CASSGGPSRYGYTF.

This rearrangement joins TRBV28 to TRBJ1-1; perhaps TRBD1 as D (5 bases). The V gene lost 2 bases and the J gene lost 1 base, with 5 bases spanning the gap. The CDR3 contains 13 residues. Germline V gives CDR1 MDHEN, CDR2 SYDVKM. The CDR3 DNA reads TGTGCCAGCAGTTTAACAGGGAACACTGAAGCTTTCTTT. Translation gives CASSLTGNTEAFF. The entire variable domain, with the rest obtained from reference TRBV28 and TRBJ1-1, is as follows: DVKVTQSSRYLVKRTGEKVFLECVQDMDHENMFWYRQDPGLGLRLIYFSYDVKMKEKGDIPEGYSVSREKKERFSLILESASTNQTSMYLCASSLTGNTEAFFGQGTRLTVV.

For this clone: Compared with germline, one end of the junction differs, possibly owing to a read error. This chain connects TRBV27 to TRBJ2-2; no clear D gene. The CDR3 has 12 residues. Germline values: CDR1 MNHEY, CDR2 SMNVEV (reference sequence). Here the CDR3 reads CASGFGTGELFF. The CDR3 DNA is TGTGCCAGCGGTTTCGGCACCGGGGAGCTGTTTTTT.

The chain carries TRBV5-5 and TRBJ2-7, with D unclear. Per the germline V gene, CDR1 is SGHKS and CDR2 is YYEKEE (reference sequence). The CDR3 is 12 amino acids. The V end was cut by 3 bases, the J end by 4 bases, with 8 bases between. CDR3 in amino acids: CASSSSRYEQYF. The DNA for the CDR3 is TGTGCCAGCAGCTCTTCCAGGTACGAGCAGTACTTC. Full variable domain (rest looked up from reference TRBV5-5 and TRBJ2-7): DAGVTQSPTHLIKTRGQQVTLRCSPISGHKSVSWYQQVLGQGPQFIFQYYEKEERGRGNFPDRFSARQFPNYSSELNVNALLLGDSALYLCASSSSRYEQYFGPGTRLTVT.

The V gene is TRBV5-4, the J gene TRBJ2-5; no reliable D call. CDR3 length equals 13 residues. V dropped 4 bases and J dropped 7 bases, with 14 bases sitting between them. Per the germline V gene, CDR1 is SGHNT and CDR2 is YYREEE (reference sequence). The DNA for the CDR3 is TGTGCCAGCAGCCCCCGGCTATATACGACCCAGTACTTC. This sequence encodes CASSPRLYTTQYF. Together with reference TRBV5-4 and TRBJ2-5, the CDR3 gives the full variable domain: ETGVTQSPTHLIKTRGQQVTLRCSSQSGHNTVSWYQQALGQGPQFIFQYYREEENGRGNFPPRFSGLQFPNYSSELNVNALELDDSALYLCASSPRLYTTQYFGPGTRLLVL.

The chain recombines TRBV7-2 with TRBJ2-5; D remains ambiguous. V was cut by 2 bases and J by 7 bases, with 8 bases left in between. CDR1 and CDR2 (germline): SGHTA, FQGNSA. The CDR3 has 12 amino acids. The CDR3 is CASSLSTGTQYF. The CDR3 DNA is TGTGCCAGCAGCTTATCAACGGGGACCCAGTACTTC. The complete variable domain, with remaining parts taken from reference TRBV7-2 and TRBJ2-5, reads GAGVSQSPSNKVTEKGKDVELRCDPISGHTALYWYRQSLGQGLEFLIYFQGNSAPDKSGLPSDRFSAERTGGSVSTLTIQRTQQEDSAVYLCASSLSTGTQYFGPGTRLLVL.

The CDR3 DNA sequence: TGTGCAAGTCGCTTGTGGGACTTAGCGTCCAATGAGCAGTTCTTC. Its protein product is CASRLWDLASNEQFF. The chain links TRBV12-2 to TRBJ2-1; the table's TRBD2 call for D was not verified on the DNA. TRBV12-2 is a listed pseudogene. CDR3 length: 15 residues.

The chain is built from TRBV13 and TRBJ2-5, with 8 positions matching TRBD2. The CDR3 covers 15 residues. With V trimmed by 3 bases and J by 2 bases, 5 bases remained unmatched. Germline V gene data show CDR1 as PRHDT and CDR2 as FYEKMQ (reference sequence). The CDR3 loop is CASSFRTGGQETQYF. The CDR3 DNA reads TGTGCCAGCAGCTTCCGAACGGGAGGGCAAGAGACCCAGTACTTC.

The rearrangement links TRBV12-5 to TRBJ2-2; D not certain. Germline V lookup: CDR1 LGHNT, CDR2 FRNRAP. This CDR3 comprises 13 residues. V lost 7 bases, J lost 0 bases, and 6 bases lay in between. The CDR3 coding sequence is TGTGCTAGTGCCCGACCGAACACCGGGGAGCTGTTTTTT. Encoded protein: CASARPNTGELFF.

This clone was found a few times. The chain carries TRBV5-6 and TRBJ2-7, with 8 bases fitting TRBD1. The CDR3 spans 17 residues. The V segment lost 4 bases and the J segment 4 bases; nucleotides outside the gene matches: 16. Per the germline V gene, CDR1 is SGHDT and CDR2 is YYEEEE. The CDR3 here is CASSALGGRGPLYEQYF. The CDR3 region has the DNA TGTGCCAGCAGCGCTCTGGGGGGCAGGGGGCCCTTATACGAGCAGTACTTC.

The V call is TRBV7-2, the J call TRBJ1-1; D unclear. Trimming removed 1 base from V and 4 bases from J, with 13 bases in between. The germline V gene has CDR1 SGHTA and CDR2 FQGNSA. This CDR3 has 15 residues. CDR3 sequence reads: CASSLGLQRSTEAFF. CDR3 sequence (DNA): TGTGCCAGCAGCTTAGGGCTGCAGAGAAGCACTGAAGCTTTCTTT.

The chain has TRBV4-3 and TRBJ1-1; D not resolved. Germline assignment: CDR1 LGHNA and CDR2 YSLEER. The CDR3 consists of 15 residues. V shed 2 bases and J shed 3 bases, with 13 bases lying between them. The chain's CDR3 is CASSQQPALDTEAFF. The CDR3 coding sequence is TGCGCCAGCAGCCAACAACCCGCCCTGGACACTGAAGCTTTCTTT.

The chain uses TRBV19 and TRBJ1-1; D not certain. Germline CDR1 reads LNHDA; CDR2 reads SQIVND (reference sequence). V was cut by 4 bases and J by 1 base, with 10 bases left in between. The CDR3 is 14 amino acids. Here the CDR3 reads CASSTGGSNTEAFF. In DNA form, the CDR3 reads TGTGCCAGTAGTACCGGAGGCTCGAACACTGAAGCTTTCTTT.

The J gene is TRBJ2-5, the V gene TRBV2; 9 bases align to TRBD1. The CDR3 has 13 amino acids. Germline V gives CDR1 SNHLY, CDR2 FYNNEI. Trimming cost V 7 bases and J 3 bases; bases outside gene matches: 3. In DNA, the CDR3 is TGTGCCAGCACTGGGACAGGGAAAGAGACCCAGTACTTC. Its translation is CASTGTGKETQYF.